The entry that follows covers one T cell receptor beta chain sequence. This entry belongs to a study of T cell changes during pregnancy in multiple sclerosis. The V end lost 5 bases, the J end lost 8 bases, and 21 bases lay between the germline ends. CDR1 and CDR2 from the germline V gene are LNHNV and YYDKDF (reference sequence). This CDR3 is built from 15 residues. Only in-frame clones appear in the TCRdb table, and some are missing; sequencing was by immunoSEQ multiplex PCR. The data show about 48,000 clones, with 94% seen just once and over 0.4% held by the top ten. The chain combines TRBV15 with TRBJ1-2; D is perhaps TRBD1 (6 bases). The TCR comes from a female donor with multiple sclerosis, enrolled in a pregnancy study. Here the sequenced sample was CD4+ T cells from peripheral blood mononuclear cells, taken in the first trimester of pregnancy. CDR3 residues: CATSPDGPGAHGYTF. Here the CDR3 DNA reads TGTGCCACCAGCCCCGACGGTCCAGGGGCTCACGGCTACACCTTC.